The 29 T cell receptor beta chains reported below all come from one sample, sequenced in a study of T-cell reconstitution after alpha-beta-depleted transplantation in children. Researchers prepared the TCRbeta library using unique molecular identifiers, the study reports. TCRdb processed the PCR reads anew with MiXCR; each CDR3 protein has one entry. The sample contains about 490,000 distinct CDR3 sequences, 10% to 13% of which appear only once. Material: PBMCs, obtained before TCRalphabeta/CD19-depleted stem cell transplant. The receptors come from a child aged 2 to 15 with inherited bone marrow failure, due to receive a stem cell transplant.

This clonotype was detected ten times or more. The chain joins TRBV29-1 to TRBJ2-1; D is unresolved. Between the trimmed V and J ends, which lost 4 bases and 6 bases, there was a span of 16 bases. The CDR3 is 14 amino acids. Per germline, CDR1 SQVTM and CDR2 ANQGSEA. DNA for the CDR3: TGCAGCGTTGTGTTCACTACACCCTCCAATGAGCAGTTCTTC. Translated, it gives CSVVFTTPSNEQFF.

This clonotype was found a few times. Sequence at one end of the junction differs from germline and may be a read error. The V and J genes are TRBV19 and TRBJ2-1, with D possibly being TRBD2 (7 bases). The germline V gene encodes CDR1 LNHDA and CDR2 SQIVND (reference sequence). The CDR3 is made up of 15 amino acids. In nucleotides, the CDR3 is TGTGCCAGTAGCATAGGGGGACTAATCTACAATGAGCAGTTCTTC. Protein product: CASSIGGLIYNEQFF.

This clonotype was counted at least ten times. V is TRBV29-1 and J is TRBJ2-3, with D tentatively TRBD2 (6 bases). The V gene lost 4 bases and the J gene lost 0 bases, with 11 bases spanning the gap. This CDR3 comprises 14 residues. CDR1 and CDR2 from the germline V gene are SQVTM and ANQGSEA. CDR3 bases: TGCAGCGTTGTGGAGCGGGCTAGCACAGATACGCAGTATTTT. This sequence encodes CSVVERASTDTQYF.

The chain links TRBV20-1 to TRBJ2-7; 10 bases fit TRBD2. Trimming cost V 3 bases and J 3 bases; bases outside gene matches: 8. Germline V gene lookup returns CDR1 DFQATT and CDR2 SNEGSKA (reference sequence). CDR3 size: 15 residues. The DNA of the CDR3 is TGCAGTGCTAGCGGGAAACTAGCGGGAAGCTACGAGCAGTACTTC. It yields the protein CSASGKLAGSYEQYF.

The V and J genes are TRBV12-3 or TRBV12-4 and TRBJ2-5; no reliable D call. With 1 base removed from V and 7 bases from J, the gap between germline ends came to 7 bases. The CDR3 has 12 amino acids. The CDR3 nucleotides read TGTGCCAGCAGTTTAGGTTCGGGGACCCAGTACTTC. Its translation is CASSLGSGTQYF.

This clonotype was counted ten times or more. The CDR3 here is CAISEPGHNSPLHF. The CDR3 DNA is TGTGCCATCAGTGAGCCGGGACATAATTCACCCCTCCACTTT. The gene calls are TRBV10-3 and TRBJ1-6, with a weak D call TRBD1 (5 bases). The CDR3 spans 14 residues. CDR1 is ENHRY and CDR2 is SYGVKD in the germline V gene. The V end lost 2 bases, the J end lost 5 bases, and 7 bases lay between the germline ends.

The sample holds one count of this clonotype. A much larger clone differs by one base, so this may be a read error. The chain recombines TRBV6-5 with TRBJ2-1, with 7 bases fitting TRBD1. The V gene's germline CDR1 is MNHEY and CDR2 SVGAGI. The CDR3 is 15 residues long. V was pared by 5 bases and J by 4 bases, with 8 bases of the junction left unmatched. Here the CDR3 reads CASSTLGQDYNEQFF. CDR3 DNA: TGTGCCAGCAGTACTCTAGGACAGGATTACAATGAGCAGTTCTTC.

The chain combines TRBV21-1 with TRBJ2-5; the table assigns TRBD2, which was not confirmed against the DNA. TRBV21-1 is annotated as a pseudogene. This CDR3 region has 20 residues. The CDR3 DNA is TGTGCCAGCAGCAAAGGGGAGTCCGGGACTAGTGATTCCCGACAAGAGACCCAGTACTTC. Amino acid sequence: CASSKGESGTSDSRQETQYF.

This clonotype was seen ten or more times. In DNA, the CDR3 is TGTGCCAGCAGCGTCGGGGGACCTGGAAACACCATATATTTT. Protein product: CASSVGGPGNTIYF. This chain uses TRBV9 with TRBJ1-3; D is possibly TRBD1 (5 bases). Trimming removed 2 bases from V and 2 bases from J, with 8 bases in between. CDR3 length equals 14 residues. The germline V gene encodes CDR1 SGDLS and CDR2 YYNGEE.

This clonotype was counted ten times or more. The chain recombines TRBV27 with TRBJ2-3; 16 nucleotides line up with TRBD2. The CDR3 has 18 amino acids. CDR1 and CDR2 from the germline V gene are MNHEY and SMNVEV (reference sequence). Unmatched junction bases numbered 9, after V lost 5 bases and J lost 4 bases. CDR3 sequence reads: CASSLGTSGRARADTQYF. CDR3 nucleotide sequence: TGTGCCAGCAGTCTTGGGACTAGCGGGAGGGCCAGGGCAGATACGCAGTATTTT.

This clonotype has ten or more counts. This chain connects TRBV11-2 to TRBJ2-7; tentatively, D is TRBD1 or TRBD2 (5 bases each). The CDR3 is 12 amino acids. In germline, CDR1 is SGHAT, CDR2 FQNNGV. Trimming removed 3 bases at V and 5 bases at J, with 8 bases between. CDR3 residues: CASSFGTHEQYF. The CDR3 DNA is TGTGCCAGCAGCTTTGGGACCCACGAGCAGTACTTC. Full variable domain (remainder filled in from reference TRBV11-2 and TRBJ2-7): EAGVAQSPRYKIIEKRQSVAFWCNPISGHATLYWYQQILGQGPKLLIQFQNNGVVDDSQLPKDRFSAERLKGVDSTLKIQPAKLEDSAVYLCASSFGTHEQYFGPGTRLTVT.

Points on this clonotype: One end of the junction fails to match germline, which may point to a read error. The chain combines TRBV20-1 with TRBJ2-1; 11 bases fit TRBD2. The CDR3 loop spans 15 amino acids. CDR1 DFQATT and CDR2 SNEGSKA come from the germline V gene (reference sequence). DNA for the CDR3: TGCTGTGCTAGTCTTAGCGGGAGGGGGTACAATGAGCAGTTCTTC. It encodes CCASLSGRGYNEQFF.

This clonotype was observed many times. CDR3 nucleotide sequence: TGTGCCATTTCTAGAGACTCCTACAATGAGCAGTTCTTC. It encodes CAISRDSYNEQFF. V is TRBV15 and J is TRBJ2-1; D not certain. V gave up 10 bases and J gave up 0 bases, with 10 bases separating them. Looked up from germline, CDR1 is LNHNV and CDR2 is YYDKDF (reference sequence). There are 13 residues in the CDR3.

This clonotype showed up many times. The chain combines TRBV7-9 with TRBJ2-5; 10 bases align to TRBD1. Trimming removed 5 bases from V and 4 bases from J; junction bases left unmatched: 13. The CDR3 spans 17 residues. Per the germline V gene, CDR1 is SEHNR and CDR2 is FQNEAQ (reference sequence). CDR3 sequence (DNA): TGTGCCAGCAGCCTACTCAGAATCGACAGGGGGCGAGAGACCCAGTACTTC. Translated, it gives CASSLLRIDRGRETQYF.

The sample holds many counts of this clonotype. The V call is TRBV3-1, the J call TRBJ2-7, with 11 nucleotides matching TRBD2. V dropped 0 bases and J dropped 2; count of bases not matched to a gene: 6. Germline CDR1 LGHDT, CDR2 YNNKEL (reference sequence). The CDR3 has 17 amino acids. CDR3 in amino acids: CASSQDLALAGAYEQYF. The CDR3 DNA is TGTGCCAGCAGCCAAGATTTGGCACTAGCGGGAGCCTACGAGCAGTACTTC.

The table lists this clonotype with many counts. The J gene is TRBJ1-1, the V gene TRBV5-1, with TRBD1 identical over 8 bases. Germline V gene data show CDR1 as SGHRS and CDR2 as YFSETQ. V gave up 4 bases and J gave up 3 bases; unmatched junction bases: 5. The CDR3 is 14 residues long. The CDR3 DNA reads TGCGCCAGCAGCGAGGACAGGGCGGACACTGAAGCTTTCTTT. It codes for CASSEDRADTEAFF. Using reference TRBV5-1 and TRBJ1-1 for the parts outside the CDR3, the full variable domain is KAGVTQTPRYLIKTRGQQVTLSCSPISGHRSVSWYQQTPGQGLQFLFEYFSETQRNKGNFPGRFSGRQFSNSRSEMNVSTLELGDSALYLCASSEDRADTEAFFGQGTRLTVV.

This clonotype was detected ten times or more. The V and J genes are TRBV3-1 and TRBJ2-1, with D uncertain. CDR1 LGHDT and CDR2 YNNKEL come from the germline V gene (reference sequence). V lost 8 bases to trimming and J lost 2 bases, with 16 bases between them. The CDR3 is made up of 15 amino acids. The CDR3 sequence is CASFHDRSTYNEQFF. The CDR3, as DNA: TGTGCCAGCTTTCACGATAGGTCGACCTACAATGAGCAGTTCTTC.

This clonotype was recorded many times. The chain is built from TRBV5-1 and TRBJ1-1; D not certain. The V end lost 3 bases, the J end lost 1 base, and 10 bases lay between the germline ends. From germline, CDR1 is SGHRS and CDR2 YFSETQ. The CDR3 length is 14 residues. CDR3 residues: CASSWENSNTEAFF. The DNA for the CDR3 is TGCGCCAGCAGCTGGGAAAACTCGAACACTGAAGCTTTCTTT.

This rearrangement joins TRBV9 to TRBJ2-7; perhaps TRBD1 as D (6 bases). This CDR3 comprises 12 residues. CDR1 SGDLS and CDR2 YYNGEE come from the germline V gene. Trimming removed 3 bases at V and 5 bases at J, with 9 bases between. CDR3 sequence (DNA): TGTGCCAGCAGCGCCCAGGGGAACGAGCAGTACTTC. Its protein is CASSAQGNEQYF.

V usage is TRBV11-2 and J usage is TRBJ2-1; D gene ambiguous. V lost 0 bases and J lost 7, with 7 bases in between. The CDR3 is made up of 13 amino acids. Germline V gene sequence: CDR1 SGHAT, CDR2 FQNNGV. In nucleotides, the CDR3 is TGTGCCAGCAGCTTAGAGATAGGGAATGAGCAGTTCTTC. Translation: CASSLEIGNEQFF.

This clonotype was seen at least ten times. The rearrangement uses TRBV20-1 and TRBJ2-3, with TRBD2 identical over 8 bases. Germline V lookup: CDR1 DFQATT, CDR2 SNEGSKA (reference sequence). The CDR3 runs 17 residues. V dropped 5 bases and J dropped 4; count of bases not matched to a gene: 17. DNA of the CDR3: TGCAGTGCTGGACTAGCCGGGTGGTCAATCAACGCAGATACGCAGTATTTT. The encoded protein is CSAGLAGWSINADTQYF.

In this sample, this clonotype turned up many times. The chain carries TRBV29-1 and TRBJ2-1; D unclear. The CDR3 has 8 residues. Germline V lookup: CDR1 SQVTM, CDR2 ANQGSEA. V gave up 4 bases and J gave up 10 bases, with 2 bases separating them. As DNA, the CDR3 is TGCAGCGTTGGCGAGCAGTTCTTC. Its translation is CSVGEQFF.

This clonotype was recorded at least ten times. The chain uses TRBV21-1 and TRBJ1-1; the listed D gene, TRBD1, was not tested against the DNA. TRBV21-1 is reported as a pseudogene. The CDR3 runs 14 residues. The CDR3 sequence: CASTRQALNTEAFF. For the CDR3, the DNA is TGTGCCAGCACCCGACAGGCCTTGAACACTGAAGCTTTCTTT.

This clonotype showed up many times. The J gene is TRBJ2-1, the V gene TRBV30; 8 bases are shared with TRBD2. Trimming removed 8 bases from V and 0 bases from J; junction bases left unmatched: 18. The CDR3 loop spans 18 amino acids. CDR1 and CDR2 (germline): GTSNPN, SVGIG (reference sequence). CDR3 DNA: TGTGCCCATAGCTTCGGGAGGGGTCTCCACTCCTCCTACAATGAGCAGTTCTTC. Encoded protein: CAHSFGRGLHSSYNEQFF.

This clonotype came up once. This may come from a read error, since a much larger clone is one base off. This chain uses TRBV24-1 with TRBJ2-1, with 7 bases lining up with TRBD2. The J call may not be correct, given that the DNA end is closer to TRBJ2-7. Germline V CDR1 and CDR2: KGHDR, SFDVKD. This CDR3 region has 13 residues. CDR3 nucleotides: TGTGCCTCCGGGACTATCGGGTTCGATGAGCAGTACTTC. Its protein is CASGTIGFDEQYF.

This clonotype occurred a few times. The rearrangement links TRBV24-1 to TRBJ2-2, with D hard to call. Trimming removed 5 bases from V and 5 bases from J, with 14 bases in between. CDR1 is KGHDR, CDR2 SFDVKD, per germline. The CDR3 contains 15 residues. CDR3 region: CATSVGGIGTGELFF. As DNA, the CDR3 is TGTGCCACCAGTGTCGGTGGGATTGGGACCGGGGAGCTGTTTTTT.

This clonotype was recorded many times. The chain links TRBV28 to TRBJ2-2; 8 bases match TRBD1. With V trimmed by 6 bases and J by 5 bases, 5 bases remained unmatched. The CDR3 has 14 amino acids. Germline CDR1 reads MDHEN; CDR2 reads SYDVKM. The CDR3 DNA sequence: TGTGCCAGCAGAGGACAGGGTTGGACCGGGGAGCTGTTTTTT. Its protein is CASRGQGWTGELFF.

This clonotype was recorded many times. V is TRBV20-1 and J is TRBJ2-1; no definite D call. The CDR3 runs 13 residues. From germline, CDR1 is DFQATT and CDR2 SNEGSKA (reference sequence). Deletions cut 3 bases from V and 4 bases from J, with 10 bases between. Here the CDR3 reads CSASLVDYNEQFF. The CDR3 DNA reads as TGCAGTGCTAGTCTAGTAGATTACAATGAGCAGTTCTTC.

The chain is built from TRBV29-1 and TRBJ2-2; 11 positions match TRBD2. CDR3 length equals 15 residues. The V gene's germline CDR1 is SQVTM and CDR2 ANQGSEA. J gave up 5 bases and V 6 bases, and 8 bases lay outside the gene matches. The CDR3 DNA sequence: TGCAGCGTGCCATTAGCGGGAGGGCCAACCGGGGAGCTGTTTTTT. As protein: CSVPLAGGPTGELFF.